This is a list of T cell receptor beta chains from one sample in a study of T cell responses to AZD1222 COVID-19 vaccine. Some clones are missing from TCRdb's copy, which holds only in-frame ones; the method was immunoSEQ multiplex PCR. The sample contains approximately 150,000 clones, about nine tenths of which appear only once. This specimen was peripheral blood, taken on day 0 of AZD1222 vaccination. These receptors all come from an adult in good health. Each CDR3 is given with its conserved first and last residue. The D gene is left open where the match is weak. Clone size appears in some rows only: once, few, many, or a class for an expanded clone.

>.|few|TRBV28|TRBJ1-5
TGTGCCAGCAGCCCGGGACAACTCAATCAGCCCCAGCATTTT
CASSPGQLNQPQHF
>.|.|TRBV19|TRBJ2-1
TGTGCCAGTAGTATAGATCACGGCCGCCTTAATGAGCAGTTCTTC
CASSIDHGRLNEQFF
>TRBD1|.|TRBV7-3|TRBJ1-6
TGTGCCAGCAGTCGACAGGGGAATTCACCCCTCCACTTT
CASSRQGNSPLHF
>.|.|TRBV28|TRBJ1-4
TGTGCCAGCAGTCGGCTCGGACCAGCTAATGAAAAACTGTTTTTT
CASSRLGPANEKLFF
>TRBD2|.|TRBV7-6|TRBJ2-3
TGTGCCAGCAGCACAAGCGGGGTTCCTAGCACAGATACGCAGTATTTT
CASSTSGVPSTDTQYF
>.|.|TRBV10-3|TRBJ2-4
TGTGCCATCAGGGCGTTGGAGGGGGGCATTCAGTACTTC
CAIRALEGGIQYF
>TRBD1|.|TRBV24-1|TRBJ2-7
TGTGCCACCAGGAGACAGGGAACAGGGCAGTACTTC
CATRRQGTGQYF
>.|once|TRBV7-2|TRBJ1-5
TGTGCCAGCAGCTTAGCCCCACCTGGGGGGCCCCAGCATTTT
CASSLAPPGGPQHF
>TRBD1|.|TRBV14|TRBJ1-6
TGTGCCAGCAGCCAAAAAACCGGGACAGGTTTCGATTCACCCCTCCACTTT
CASSQKTGTGFDSPLHF
>TRBD1|.|TRBV3-1/TRBV3-2|TRBJ2-7
TGTGCCAGCAGCTACACAGGGGGGTTTTCGCTCGAGCAGTACTTC
CASSYTGGFSLEQYF
>.|.|TRBV7-9|TRBJ1-3
TGTGCCAGCAGCTTACAAGGGGGCTCTGGAAACACCATATATTTT
CASSLQGGSGNTIYF
>TRBD1|.|TRBV6-5|TRBJ1-1
TGTGCCAGCAGCGCCCTCGACAGGGGTTACACTGAAGCTTTCTTT
CASSALDRGYTEAFF
>.|once|TRBV2|TRBJ1-5
TGTGCCAGCAACGGGGCGGTTTCCAATCAGCCCCAGCATTTT
CASNGAVSNQPQHF
>TRBD1|once|TRBV4-1|TRBJ1-5
TGCGCCAGCAGCCAATCCGGGACAGGGTACAATCAGCCCCAGCATTTT
CASSQSGTGYNQPQHF
>TRBD1|.|TRBV5-6|TRBJ1-1
TGTGCCAGCAGCACGGGACAGGCCTTCAACACTGAAGCTTTCTTT
CASSTGQAFNTEAFF
>.|.|TRBV4-1|TRBJ2-1
TGCGCCAGCAGCCCGGGACCAATTACCTACAATGAGCAGTTCTTC
CASSPGPITYNEQFF
>.|.|TRBV19|TRBJ2-7
TGTGCCAGTAGTATCGGCCACGTATACGAGCAGTACTTC
CASSIGHVYEQYF
>TRBD1|once|TRBV7-2|TRBJ1-6
TGTGCCAGCAGCTTAGCGCCCGGGACAGGGGAATGGTTAAGTTCACCCCTCCACTTT
CASSLAPGTGEWLSSPLHF
>TRBD1|.|TRBV28|TRBJ1-5
TGTGCCAGCAGGGGACAGGTTAATAGCAATCAGCCCCAGCATTTT
CASRGQVNSNQPQHF
>.|.|TRBV5-8|TRBJ2-2
TGTGCCAGCAGCTCAGGACTATACACCGGGGAGCTGTTTTTT
CASSSGLYTGELFF
>TRBD1|.|TRBV19|TRBJ1-5
TGTGCCAGTACCACCGGGTGGGGACAGGGGTATCAGCCCCAGCATTTT
CASTTGWGQGYQPQHF
>TRBD1|.|TRBV3-1/TRBV3-2|TRBJ2-7
TGTGCCAGCAGCCGAGGAGGGACAGGGTCCTACGAGCAGTACTTC
CASSRGGTGSYEQYF
>.|.|TRBV6-5|TRBJ1-6
TGTGCCAGCAGTTTCAAATCGGGATACGATAATTCACCCCTCCACTTT
CASSFKSGYDNSPLHF
>TRBD1|.|TRBV29-1|TRBJ2-5
TGCAGCGTTGAATGGGCCGTTGGGACAGGGGGAGAGACCCAGTACTTC
CSVEWAVGTGGETQYF
>.|.|TRBV12-3/TRBV12-4|TRBJ2-1
TGTGCCACCCAGCACCTAGATGAGCAGTTCTTC
CATQHLDEQFF
>.|.|TRBV11-2|TRBJ1-4
TGTGCCAGCAGCCTTGTCCTTACGAATGAAAAACTGTTTTTT
CASSLVLTNEKLFF
>TRBD1|.|TRBV6-5|TRBJ2-6
TGTGCCAGCAGCCTCACAGGGGCCGGGGCCAACGTCCTGACTTTC
CASSLTGAGANVLTF
>.|.|TRBV6-5|TRBJ1-6
TGTGCCAGCAGTTACTCCGGGACTGACTATTCACCCCTCCACTTT
CASSYSGTDYSPLHF
>.|.|TRBV6-2/TRBV6-3|TRBJ1-5
TGTGCCAGCAGTTCCCAGGGGCTGTCCCAGCATTTT
CASSSQGLSQHF
>.|.|TRBV10-3|TRBJ2-7
TGTGCCATCAGTGAGTCGAAGGGCTCTTCCTACGAGCAGTACTTC
CAISESKGSSYEQYF
>TRBD2|.|TRBV18|TRBJ2-3
TGTGCCAGCTCACCGGGACTAGCGACAGATACGCAGTATTTT
CASSPGLATDTQYF
>.|.|TRBV7-9|TRBJ2-3
TGTGCCAGCAGCTTATCCACGACAACAGATACGCAGTATTTT
CASSLSTTTDTQYF
>TRBD1|once|TRBV19|TRBJ1-2
TGTGCCAGTAGCCGAGGGACAGGGACCCCCTATGGCTACACCTTC
CASSRGTGTPYGYTF
>.|.|TRBV11-3|TRBJ2-7
TGTGCCAGCAGTCGTGACCCGTTCTACGAGCAGTACTTC
CASSRDPFYEQYF
>.|.|TRBV3-1/TRBV3-2|TRBJ1-1
TGTGCCAGCAGCCAACCCCCAGTCACTGAAGCTTTCTTT
CASSQPPVTEAFF
>TRBD2|.|TRBV2|TRBJ2-1
TGTGCCAGCAGTGGGGAAGCGGGAGGCCACAATGAGCAGTTCTTC
CASSGEAGGHNEQFF
>.|once|TRBV7-9|TRBJ1-2
TGTGCCAGCAGCTTACCGGGAGTTAACTATGGCTACACCTTC
CASSLPGVNYGYTF
>.|few|TRBV19|TRBJ1-1
TGTGCCAGCAAGGAACAGGGTTTCATGAACACTGAAGCTTTCTTT
CASKEQGFMNTEAFF
>.|.|TRBV2|TRBJ2-7
TGTGCCAGCCGGGACTCACGCACCTACGAGCAGTACTTC
CASRDSRTYEQYF
>.|.|TRBV6-5|TRBJ2-7
TGTGCCAGCAGTTACTCTCCGGGGGCCGAGCAGTACTTC
CASSYSPGAEQYF
>.|few|TRBV28|TRBJ1-5
TGTGCCAGCAGTCCCTTCGGGGCCGCTGGGAGCAATCAGCCCCAGCATTTT
CASSPFGAAGSNQPQHF
>.|.|TRBV27|TRBJ1-1
TGTGCCAGCAGTTTAGGGAGTGAAGCTTTCTTT
CASSLGSEAFF